These 2 T cell receptor beta chains were sequenced from one sample in a study of CD8 T cells in Susac syndrome. An input of about 0.5 to 1 ug of RNA was subjected to reverse transcription using random hexamers. Each CDR3 protein is one row after TCRdb ran MiXCR on the immunoSEQ multiplex PCR reads. The table records under 150,000 distinct CDR3 sequences, roughly 94% of them present only once. The sample was CD4+ T cells from PBMCs. The source is a human donor with multiple sclerosis.

J is TRBJ1-2 and V is TRBV6-2 or TRBV6-3; a possible D gene is TRBD1 (5 bases). CDR1 MNHEY and CDR2 SVGEGT come from the germline V gene. CDR3 size: 11 residues. The V and J ends lost 5 bases and 4 bases respectively, with 5 bases between them. DNA of the CDR3: TGTGCCAGCAGTGACAGCTATGGCTACACCTTC. It yields the protein CASSDSYGYTF.

The chain recombines TRBV12-3 or TRBV12-4 with TRBJ1-1; 11 bases are a match to TRBD1. The CDR3 spans 14 residues. The trim removed 7 bases at V and 6 bases at J, leaving 7 bases unmatched. Here the CDR3 reads CASNLGTGGSEAFF. CDR3 in DNA: TGTGCCAGCAACCTCGGGACAGGGGGATCTGAAGCTTTCTTT.